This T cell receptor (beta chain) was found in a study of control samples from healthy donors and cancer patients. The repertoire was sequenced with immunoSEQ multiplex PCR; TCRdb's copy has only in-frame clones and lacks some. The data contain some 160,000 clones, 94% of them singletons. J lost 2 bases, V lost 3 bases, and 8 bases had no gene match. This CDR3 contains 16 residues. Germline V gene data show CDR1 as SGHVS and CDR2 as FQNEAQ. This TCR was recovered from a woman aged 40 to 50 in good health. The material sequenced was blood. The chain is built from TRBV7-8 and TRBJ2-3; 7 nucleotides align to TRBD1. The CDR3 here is CASSFWDSEPTDTQYF. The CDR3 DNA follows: TGTGCCAGCAGCTTTTGGGACAGTGAACCCACAGATACGCAGTATTTT.